The present entry profiles one T cell receptor beta chain with its context. Its antigen is unknown. This specimen comes from a study of T cells after yellow fever vaccination. Study findings and constraints: Abundant bulk-derived clonotypes could contaminate FACS-sorted repertoires. Weaker overall was a secondary response that nonetheless peaked faster, on day 5 versus 15. Only a minor proportion of clonotypes was detected across both CD4 and CD8 compartments.

Synthesis of TCR cDNA relied on 5'RACE template switching, which attached a universal primer site and UMIs. TCRdb re-derived calls from the 5' RACE reads in MiXCR, one entry per CDR3 protein. The table has 620,000 or so distinct CDR3 sequences, approximately 13% seen once; the top ten hold about 15%. The clonotype comes from a man aged 25 to 45 who received the YFV17D yellow fever vaccine. Sequencing was performed on PBMCs, taken on the day of the yellow fever booster vaccination.

The CDR3, as DNA: TGTGCCAGCAAAACGGGAGCTGGAAACACCATATATTTT. Its translation: CASKTGAGNTIYF. This chain uses TRBV12-3 or TRBV12-4 with TRBJ1-3; D is unclear. This CDR3 spans 13 amino acids. V dropped 7 bases and J dropped 2 bases, with 9 bases sitting between them.